The 31 T cell receptor beta chains listed next were all sequenced from one sample in a study of identical twins. One entry per CDR3 protein results from TCRdb running MiXCR on the 5' RACE reads. This sample has 690,000 or so distinct CDR3 sequences, with approximately 6.1% found just once. The source material was naive T cells sorted from blood. The receptors originated from a man between 18 and 29 years old in good health.

The chain uses TRBV6-5 and TRBJ1-1; D perhaps matches TRBD1 (5 bases). Trimming cost V 2 bases and J 4 bases, with 14 bases left between them. Germline lookup yields CDR1 MNHEY and CDR2 SVGAGI. The CDR3 is 15 residues long. The CDR3 region is CASSYRGGGFTEAFF. The CDR3 DNA reads as TGTGCCAGCAGTTACCGCGGCGGGGGGTTCACTGAAGCTTTCTTT.

V and J are TRBV19 and TRBJ1-1; D not resolved. The CDR3 length is 14 residues. Trimming removed 7 bases at V and 1 base at J, with 13 bases between. CDR1 is LNHDA and CDR2 is SQIVND in the germline V gene (reference sequence). CDR3 sequence: CASTTLGGNTEAFF. In DNA form, the CDR3 reads TGTGCCAGTACCACCCTGGGAGGGAACACTGAAGCTTTCTTT.

This clonotype was detected a few times. The rearrangement uses TRBV21-1 and TRBJ2-5; the D call of TRBD2 is as the table states it, not checked on the DNA. TRBV21-1 is a pseudogene locus. The CDR3 covers 16 residues. CDR3 loop: CASSKVRASRRGTQYF. CDR3 coding DNA: TGTGCCAGCAGCAAAGTTCGGGCTAGCCGGAGAGGGACCCAGTACTTC.

This clonotype came up many times. V and J are TRBV24-1 and TRBJ2-5; 8 positions agree with TRBD2. Germline V gene lookup returns CDR1 KGHDR and CDR2 SFDVKD. The CDR3 sequence is 13 residues long. J lost 5 bases, V lost 9 bases, and 7 bases had no gene match. In DNA, the CDR3 is TGTGCCACCGGTCCGGGGGGGTCGGAGACCCAGTACTTC. It specifies CATGPGGSETQYF.

This clonotype was seen ten or more times. The gene calls are TRBV20-1 and TRBJ2-7, with TRBD2 matching over 8 bases. The CDR3 length is 13 residues. The germline CDR1 and CDR2 sequences are DFQATT and SNEGSKA (reference sequence). CDR3 residues: CSPCWREVYEQYF. For the CDR3, the DNA is TGCAGCCCTTGCTGGCGGGAGGTCTACGAGCAGTACTTC.

V is TRBV6-5 and J is TRBJ2-4; D is unresolved. CDR1 and CDR2 (germline): MNHEY, SVGAGI. With 11 bases removed from V and 1 base from J, the gap between germline ends came to 6 bases. CDR3 length: 11 amino acids. The CDR3 sequence: CASSAKNIQYF. The CDR3 DNA is TGTGCCTCGTCGGCCAAAAACATTCAGTACTTC.

In its sample, this clonotype was seen many times. The CDR3 sequence: CSAEGPGGYTF. The CDR3 bases are TGCAGCGCCGAAGGGCCAGGGGGCTACACCTTC. V usage is TRBV29-1 and J usage is TRBJ1-2, with TRBD1 as a possible D gene (5 bases). Germline lookup yields CDR1 SQVTM and CDR2 ANQGSEA. V lost 7 bases and J 8 bases, leaving 14 bases between the germline ends. The CDR3 runs 11 residues. Full variable domain (rest looked up from reference TRBV29-1 and TRBJ1-2): SAVISQKPSRDICQRGTSLTIQCQVDSQVTMMFWYRQQPGQSLTLIATANQGSEATYESGFVIDKFPISRPNLTFSTLTVSNMSPEDSSIYLCSAEGPGGYTFGSGTRLTVV.

This clonotype was counted between two and nine times. The gene calls are TRBV6-2 or TRBV6-3 and TRBJ2-7; D is perhaps TRBD2 (6 bases). The CDR3 is 14 amino acids. Germline CDR1 MNHEY, CDR2 SVGEGT. The V and J ends lost 6 bases and 7 bases respectively, with 19 bases between them. CDR3 in DNA: TGTGCCAGCAGCGCGACTAGTTGGATGGAGGAGCAGTACTTC. Translating it yields CASSATSWMEEQYF.

Many counts were recorded for this clonotype. The chain recombines TRBV6-4 with TRBJ2-2, with D maybe TRBD2 (5 bases). This CDR3 spans 14 amino acids. The germline V gene has CDR1 MRHNA and CDR2 SNTAGT. Trimming left V 3 bases short and J 3 bases short, with 8 bases between. The CDR3 loop reads CASSELADTGELFF. CDR3 DNA: TGTGCCAGCAGTGAGCTAGCAGACACCGGGGAGCTGTTTTTT.

The table lists this clonotype with a few counts. The chain has TRBV7-8 and TRBJ2-3; D is uncertain. Per the germline V gene, CDR1 is SGHVS and CDR2 is FQNEAQ. Trimming removed 2 bases from V and 3 bases from J, with 6 bases in between. The CDR3 consists of 13 residues. The CDR3, as DNA: TGTGCCAGCAGCTTACAGTTTACAGATACGCAGTATTTT. Its protein is CASSLQFTDTQYF.

This clonotype was detected only a few times. J is TRBJ2-1 and V is TRBV19; 10 nucleotides match TRBD2. The germline V gene encodes CDR1 LNHDA and CDR2 SQIVND (reference sequence). V lost 3 bases, J lost 9 bases, and 14 bases stayed unmatched. This CDR3 is 17 amino acids long. Here the CDR3 reads CASSIVGLAGENLEQFF. The CDR3 region has the DNA TGTGCCAGTAGTATTGTCGGGCTAGCGGGAGAAAATCTTGAGCAGTTCTTC.

This clonotype was seen many times. The chain uses TRBV28 and TRBJ2-7; possible D gene TRBD2, 5 bases. CDR1 is MDHEN and CDR2 is SYDVKM in the germline V gene. This CDR3 is 15 amino acids long. Trimming removed 3 bases at V and 2 bases at J, with 14 bases between. The CDR3 DNA is TGTGCCAGCAGTTTGGGCAGGACTTCGCCCTACGAGCAGTACTTC. Protein: CASSLGRTSPYEQYF.

This clonotype was observed at least ten times. The chain is built from TRBV10-1 and TRBJ2-4, with 9 bases identical to TRBD2. Germline trimming cut 0 bases from V and 6 bases from J; bases unmatched to any gene: 6. From germline, CDR1 is WNHNN and CDR2 SYGVQD (reference sequence). The CDR3 is 16 amino acids. This CDR3 reads CASSESGREGTNIQYF. CDR3 bases: TGCGCCAGCAGTGAGTCCGGGCGGGAGGGCACAAACATTCAGTACTTC.

This clonotype was seen many times. The chain combines TRBV12-3 or TRBV12-4 with TRBJ2-1; D gene uncertain. V was cut by 3 bases and J by 0 bases, with 9 bases left in between. The CDR3 has 15 amino acids. In DNA, the CDR3 is TGTGCCAGCAGTTTGTGGGGAAGCTCCTACAATGAGCAGTTCTTC. This gives the protein CASSLWGSSYNEQFF.

This clonotype has at least ten counts. CDR3 in DNA: TGCGCCAGCAGCCAAGTGGAGTGGGGATACAATGAGCAGTTCTTC. Translating gives CASSQVEWGYNEQFF. V usage is TRBV4-3 and J usage is TRBJ2-1; D remains ambiguous. Per germline, CDR1 LGHNA and CDR2 YSLEER. Trimming took 1 base from V and 4 from J, leaving 11 bases between them. The CDR3 has 15 amino acids.

This clonotype was seen only a few times. The genes are TRBV30 and TRBJ1-1; D gene uncertain. This CDR3 spans 15 amino acids. CDR1 and CDR2 (germline): GTSNPN, SVGIG (reference sequence). Trimming cost V 0 bases and J 4 bases, with 15 bases left between them. CDR3 protein: CAWSVRGGLGTEAFF. CDR3 in DNA: TGTGCCTGGAGTGTACGAGGAGGGTTGGGCACTGAAGCTTTCTTT.

This clonotype was found many times. The rearrangement links TRBV29-1 to TRBJ2-1; the D gene is possibly TRBD1 (5 bases). V dropped 5 bases and J dropped 10 bases, with 18 bases sitting between them. CDR3 length equals 13 residues. Germline-derived CDR1 and CDR2 are SQVTM and ANQGSEA. The CDR3 loop is CSVKDNNLREQFF. CDR3 nucleotide sequence: TGCAGCGTTAAGGACAACAACCTCCGGGAGCAGTTCTTC.

The chain couples TRBV18 to TRBJ2-1; 13 positions agree with TRBD2. This CDR3 region has 15 residues. With 4 bases clipped from V and 10 bases from J, the junction kept 7 bases outside the gene matches. Looked up from germline, CDR1 is KGHSH and CDR2 is LQKENI. The DNA for the CDR3 is TGTGCCAGCTCACTACTAGGGACTAGCGGGGCCGAGCAGTTCTTC. Translated, it gives CASSLLGTSGAEQFF.

The rearrangement joins TRBV6-4 to TRBJ2-1, with 12 bases aligning to TRBD2. V gave up 6 bases and J gave up 5 bases; unmatched junction bases: 17. Germline V gene lookup returns CDR1 MRHNA and CDR2 SNTAGT. There are 19 residues in the CDR3. The CDR3 nucleotides read TGTGCCAGCAGACCGGACAGACTCTTATCTAGCGGGAGGGACAATGAGCAGTTCTTC. Translated, it gives CASRPDRLLSSGRDNEQFF.

In its sample, this clonotype was seen a few times. This chain joins TRBV6-5 and TRBJ2-7; tentatively, D is TRBD1 or TRBD2 (5 bases each). The CDR3 is 12 amino acids. The germline CDR1 and CDR2 sequences are MNHEY and SVGAGI. V gave up 10 bases and J gave up 8 bases, with 18 bases separating them. CDR3 sequence reads: CAKQRGPPQQYV. CDR3 sequence (DNA): TGTGCCAAGCAGAGGGGCCCCCCTCAGCAGTACGTC.

Ten or more counts support this clonotype. This chain connects TRBV6-6 to TRBJ1-1, with TRBD1 identical over 9 bases. Germline V gene sequence: CDR1 MNHNY, CDR2 SVGAGI (reference sequence). With V trimmed by 7 bases and J by 5 bases, 5 bases remained unmatched. The CDR3 runs to 13 residues. The CDR3 here is CASTRQGGTEAFF. In DNA, the CDR3 is TGTGCCAGCACAAGACAGGGGGGAACTGAAGCTTTCTTT.

This clonotype showed up many times. The chain combines TRBV15 with TRBJ2-3; 11 positions match TRBD1. Germline CDR1 reads LNHNV; CDR2 reads YYDKDF (reference sequence). The V and J ends lost 3 bases and 3 bases, in that order; junction bases with no gene match: 2. CDR3 size: 15 residues. Here the CDR3 DNA reads TGTGCCACCAGCAGGGGGACAGGGGGGACAGATACGCAGTATTTT. It encodes CATSRGTGGTDTQYF.

This clonotype was counted a few times. V usage is TRBV27 and J usage is TRBJ1-1, with D possibly matching TRBD1 (6 bases). The germline V gene encodes CDR1 MNHEY and CDR2 SMNVEV (reference sequence). The CDR3 runs 15 residues. Trimming removed 5 bases from V and 2 bases from J, with 15 bases in between. This CDR3 is CASSLTPGVNTEAFF. The DNA for the CDR3 is TGTGCCAGCAGTCTAACACCAGGGGTCAACACTGAAGCTTTCTTT.

There are many counts of this clonotype. The J gene is TRBJ1-3, the V gene TRBV5-1; D is possibly TRBD1 (5 bases). The CDR3 totals 17 residues. In germline, CDR1 is SGHRS, CDR2 YFSETQ. Trimming cost V 1 base and J 0 bases, with 14 bases left between them. This CDR3 reads CASSLSGTDHSGNTIYF. Here the CDR3 DNA reads TGCGCCAGCAGCTTGTCCGGGACGGACCACTCTGGAAACACCATATATTTT.

This clonotype was seen a handful of times. The chain carries TRBV27 and TRBJ2-1; D unclear. The V gene lost 7 bases and the J gene lost 0 bases, with 16 bases spanning the gap. The germline V gene encodes CDR1 MNHEY and CDR2 SMNVEV (reference sequence). This CDR3 comprises 16 residues. The CDR3 nucleotides read TGTGCCAGCAAGGCTCGGGTTCCGAGCTCCTACAATGAGCAGTTCTTC. As protein: CASKARVPSSYNEQFF.

At least ten counts were recorded for this clonotype. The CDR3 nucleotides are TGTGCCAGCAAGAGTGGGAGTTACCAAGAGACCCAGTACTTC. This gives the protein CASKSGSYQETQYF. The V call is TRBV6-1, the J call TRBJ2-5; a weak D match, TRBD2 (5 bases). CDR1 is MNHNS, CDR2 SASEGT, per germline. Trimming stripped 7 bases from V and 0 bases from J, with 12 bases between. The CDR3 is 14 residues long.

This clonotype showed up just a few times. J is TRBJ2-7 and V is TRBV20-1; D gene ambiguous. This CDR3 comprises 14 residues. V was clipped by 5 bases and J by 7 bases, with 21 bases between them. Per the germline V gene, CDR1 is DFQATT and CDR2 is SNEGSKA (reference sequence). The CDR3 region has the DNA TGCAGTGCTCAGACTCTAAACACCTTTGGGGAGCAGTACTTC. It translates to CSAQTLNTFGEQYF.

This chain joins TRBV14 and TRBJ2-7; the match to TRBD1 covers 9 bases. Trimming took 5 bases from V and 7 from J; bases not matched to a gene: 6. This CDR3 is 13 amino acids long. Germline-derived CDR1 and CDR2 are SGHDN and FVKESK. CDR3 residues: CASSYTDRGEQYF. The CDR3 coding sequence is TGTGCCAGCAGCTATACGGACAGGGGTGAGCAGTACTTC.

The chain joins TRBV7-9 to TRBJ2-3; D is unclear. Trimming took 8 bases from V and 2 from J, leaving 23 bases between them. Germline lookup yields CDR1 SEHNR and CDR2 FQNEAQ (reference sequence). CDR3 length equals 17 residues. CDR3 region: CASFSLPSGIDTDTQYF. The CDR3 DNA follows: TGTGCCAGCTTCTCACTACCCTCGGGTATCGACACAGATACGCAGTATTTT. The complete variable domain, with remaining parts taken from reference TRBV7-9 and TRBJ2-3, reads DTGVSQNPRHKITKRGQNVTFRCDPISEHNRLYWYRQTLGQGPEFLTYFQNEAQLEKSRLLSDRFSAERPKGSFSTLEIQRTEQGDSAMYLCASFSLPSGIDTDTQYFGPGTRLTVL.

This clonotype was seen ten or more times. This chain joins TRBV9 and TRBJ2-1; 7 nucleotides match TRBD2. V lost 1 base to trimming and J lost 8 bases; unmatched junction nucleotides: 12. Germline assignment: CDR1 SGDLS and CDR2 YYNGEE. The CDR3 has 16 residues. The DNA for the CDR3 is TGTGCCAGCAGCGTACGAGCGGCGGGAGTCTTACATGAGCAGTTCTTC. This translates into CASSVRAAGVLHEQFF.

The sample holds a few counts of this clonotype. The chain joins TRBV28 to TRBJ1-1; 11 bases align to TRBD1. Germline assignment: CDR1 MDHEN and CDR2 SYDVKM. This CDR3 has 14 residues. Unmatched junction bases numbered 4, after V lost 3 bases and J lost 7 bases. The CDR3 spells CASSFGTGGSEAFF. CDR3 nucleotide sequence: TGTGCCAGCAGTTTCGGGACAGGGGGGAGTGAAGCTTTCTTT.